This T cell receptor (beta chain) was found in a study of early T cells in non-severe SARS-CoV-2 infection. Study-wide background: Sequenced bulk RNA came from whole blood that was unsorted, and chains were unpaired. Study observations and caveats: A preference for anti-spike CD8 responses marked VDJdb matching, which missed private and CD4 specificities.

This CDR3 is built from 14 residues. Germline V lookup: CDR1 MNHEY, CDR2 SMNVEV (reference sequence). V shed 5 bases and J shed 6 bases, with 16 bases lying between them. Molecules of cDNA were individually given unique molecular identifiers that were attached to them. MiXCR, run by TCRdb on the 5' RACE reads, gives a single entry per CDR3 protein. The table lists about 92,000 distinct CDR3 sequences, roughly 17% of them singletons. In its sample, this clonotype was seen a few times. Its antigen is currently unknown. The gene calls are TRBV27 and TRBJ2-5; TRBD2 is a possible D gene (7 bases). The receptor's source is an adult who was a healthcare worker with PCR-confirmed SARS-CoV-2 infection or an uninfected control (not recorded which). The sample comprised whole blood. For the CDR3, the DNA is TGTGCCAGCAGTAGAAAGGCGGGGGCGAAGACCCAGTACTTC. Residues: CASSRKAGAKTQYF.